A selection of T cell receptor beta chains follows, all from one sample in a study of T cell responses to AZD1222 COVID-19 vaccine. Clones were sequenced by immunoSEQ multiplex PCR, and TCRdb holds only the in-frame ones, with some missing. Here the sample spans some 200,000 clones, around 90% being singletons. This specimen consisted of peripheral blood, obtained 28 days after the second AZD1222 dose. These receptors originate from an adult who received the AZD1222 COVID-19 vaccine. Each CDR3 is given with its conserved first and last residue. The order of the fields is V gene, clone size, D gene, J gene, CDR3 protein, CDR3 DNA. D genes are given only for firm matches. Some rows have no size entry. The others give once, few or many, or a class for an expanded clone.

v_gene: TRBV20-1; abundance: .; d_gene: .; j_gene: TRBJ2-1; CDR3aa: CSAGSYNEQFF; CDR3nt: TGCAGTGCGGGGTCCTACAATGAGCAGTTCTTC
v_gene: TRBV12-3/TRBV12-4; abundance: .; d_gene: .; j_gene: TRBJ1-1; CDR3aa: CASMWDTEAFF; CDR3nt: TGTGCCAGCATGTGGGACACTGAAGCTTTCTTT
v_gene: TRBV25-1; abundance: .; d_gene: .; j_gene: TRBJ2-7; CDR3aa: CASSEAGAGMGYEQYF; CDR3nt: TGTGCCAGCAGTGAAGCGGGGGCAGGGATGGGGTACGAGCAGTACTTC
v_gene: TRBV3-1/TRBV3-2; abundance: many; d_gene: TRBD2; j_gene: TRBJ2-1; CDR3aa: CASSHYSGSAYNEQFF; CDR3nt: TGTGCCAGCAGCCATTATAGCGGGAGTGCCTACAATGAGCAGTTCTTC
v_gene: TRBV4-3; abundance: .; d_gene: .; j_gene: TRBJ2-3; CDR3aa: CASSQEGSTQYF; CDR3nt: TGCGCCAGCAGCCAAGAGGGTTCTACGCAGTATTTT
v_gene: TRBV4-2; abundance: .; d_gene: .; j_gene: TRBJ1-5; CDR3aa: CASSPRGDNQPQHF; CDR3nt: TGTGCCAGCAGCCCCCGGGGAGACAATCAGCCCCAGCATTTT
v_gene: TRBV5-8; abundance: .; d_gene: TRBD1; j_gene: TRBJ2-7; CDR3aa: CASSFTRGNTYEQYF; CDR3nt: TGTGCCAGCAGCTTTACCAGGGGGAACACCTACGAGCAGTACTTC
v_gene: TRBV7-8; abundance: .; d_gene: .; j_gene: TRBJ1-1; CDR3aa: CASSGRDKMVNTEAFF; CDR3nt: TGTGCCAGCAGCGGGAGGGACAAGATGGTGAACACTGAAGCTTTCTTT
v_gene: TRBV6-5; abundance: .; d_gene: .; j_gene: TRBJ2-7; CDR3aa: CASSHLWQAYYEQYF; CDR3nt: TGTGCCAGCAGTCACTTATGGCAGGCATACTACGAGCAGTACTTC
v_gene: TRBV5-6; abundance: .; d_gene: .; j_gene: TRBJ2-2; CDR3aa: CASSLWVTGELFF; CDR3nt: TGTGCCAGCAGCTTGTGGGTCACCGGGGAGCTGTTTTTT
v_gene: TRBV30; abundance: .; d_gene: .; j_gene: TRBJ1-5; CDR3aa: CAWTKDRNQPQHF; CDR3nt: TGTGCCTGGACTAAGGACAGAAATCAGCCCCAGCATTTT
v_gene: TRBV6-5; abundance: .; d_gene: .; j_gene: TRBJ2-7; CDR3aa: CASSSGPYWEQYF; CDR3nt: TGTGCCAGCAGTTCCGGTCCCTATTGGGAGCAGTACTTC
v_gene: TRBV19; abundance: .; d_gene: TRBD1; j_gene: TRBJ2-2; CDR3aa: CASEGTGQNGELFF; CDR3nt: TGTGCCAGTGAGGGGACAGGGCAGAACGGGGAGCTGTTTTTT
v_gene: TRBV4-1; abundance: .; d_gene: .; j_gene: TRBJ2-4; CDR3aa: CASSQDVQVTKNIQYF; CDR3nt: TGCGCCAGCAGCCAAGATGTGCAAGTAACCAAAAACATTCAGTACTTC
v_gene: TRBV30; abundance: .; d_gene: .; j_gene: TRBJ2-7; CDR3aa: CAWSVQRQVEQYF; CDR3nt: TGTGCCTGGAGTGTACAGAGACAGGTCGAGCAGTACTTC
v_gene: TRBV7-7; abundance: .; d_gene: TRBD1; j_gene: TRBJ2-7; CDR3aa: CASSRDRDYEQYF; CDR3nt: TGTGCTAGCAGCCGGGACAGAGACTACGAGCAGTACTTC
v_gene: TRBV9; abundance: once; d_gene: TRBD2; j_gene: TRBJ2-7; CDR3aa: CASSASGASYEQYF; CDR3nt: TGTGCCAGCAGCGCTAGCGGGGCCTCCTACGAGCAGTACTTC
v_gene: TRBV6-5; abundance: .; d_gene: TRBD1; j_gene: TRBJ2-3; CDR3aa: CASSQPGQGVDTQYF; CDR3nt: TGTGCCAGCAGTCAACCGGGACAGGGGGTAGATACGCAGTATTTT
v_gene: TRBV15; abundance: once; d_gene: TRBD2; j_gene: TRBJ2-1; CDR3aa: CATSRGREGSYNEQFF; CDR3nt: TGTGCCACCAGCAGAGGACGGGAGGGGTCCTACAATGAGCAGTTCTTC
v_gene: TRBV4-1; abundance: .; d_gene: .; j_gene: TRBJ2-2; CDR3aa: CASSPAEQITGELFF; CDR3nt: TGCGCCAGCAGCCCTGCGGAACAAATCACCGGGGAGCTGTTTTTT
v_gene: TRBV19; abundance: .; d_gene: .; j_gene: TRBJ1-1; CDR3aa: CASSTGPEAFF; CDR3nt: TGTGCCAGTAGTACGGGCCCTGAAGCTTTCTTT
v_gene: TRBV6-5; abundance: .; d_gene: TRBD1; j_gene: TRBJ1-4; CDR3aa: CASSLPGGDEKLFF; CDR3nt: TGTGCCAGCAGTCTTCCAGGGGGAGATGAAAAACTGTTTTTT
v_gene: TRBV3-1/TRBV3-2; abundance: .; d_gene: TRBD2; j_gene: TRBJ2-1; CDR3aa: CASSRGSSGSYNEQFF; CDR3nt: TGTGCCAGCAGCCGGGGGTCTAGCGGCTCCTACAATGAGCAGTTCTTC
v_gene: TRBV6-5; abundance: .; d_gene: .; j_gene: TRBJ2-7; CDR3aa: CASGSPSAGYEQYF; CDR3nt: TGTGCCAGCGGCTCCCCCTCTGCGGGGTACGAGCAGTACTTC
v_gene: TRBV6-5; abundance: few; d_gene: .; j_gene: TRBJ2-7; CDR3aa: CASRGGVDRAYEQYF; CDR3nt: TGTGCCAGCAGGGGGGGGGTCGACAGGGCTTACGAGCAGTACTTC
v_gene: TRBV3-1/TRBV3-2; abundance: .; d_gene: TRBD2; j_gene: TRBJ2-7; CDR3aa: CASSRLSGTSYEQYF; CDR3nt: TGTGCCAGCAGCCGACTTAGCGGGACCTCCTACGAGCAGTACTTC
v_gene: TRBV7-2; abundance: once; d_gene: .; j_gene: TRBJ2-3; CDR3aa: CASSLAGTVGDTQYF; CDR3nt: TGTGCCAGCAGCTTAGCCGGAACAGTAGGGGATACGCAGTATTTT
v_gene: TRBV7-9; abundance: .; d_gene: TRBD1; j_gene: TRBJ2-5; CDR3aa: CASSLTTGGGETQYF; CDR3nt: TGTGCCAGCAGCTTAACCACAGGGGGTGGAGAGACCCAGTACTTC
v_gene: TRBV7-9; abundance: few; d_gene: TRBD1; j_gene: TRBJ2-7; CDR3aa: CASSREGASYEQYF; CDR3nt: TGTGCCAGCAGCCGAGAGGGGGCAAGCTACGAGCAGTACTTC
v_gene: TRBV7-6; abundance: .; d_gene: .; j_gene: TRBJ2-5; CDR3aa: CASSPGSEQETQYF; CDR3nt: TGTGCCAGCAGCCCCGGGTCCGAACAAGAGACCCAGTACTTC
v_gene: TRBV28; abundance: .; d_gene: .; j_gene: TRBJ1-5; CDR3aa: CASSFRSRGVNQPQHF; CDR3nt: TGTGCCAGCAGTTTTCGGTCAAGGGGCGTCAATCAGCCCCAGCATTTT
v_gene: TRBV6-2/TRBV6-3; abundance: .; d_gene: .; j_gene: TRBJ2-1; CDR3aa: CASSWTQNEQFF; CDR3nt: TGTGCCAGCAGCTGGACTCAGAATGAGCAGTTCTTC
v_gene: TRBV7-2; abundance: .; d_gene: TRBD2; j_gene: TRBJ2-3; CDR3aa: CASSSGLAGVADTQYF; CDR3nt: TGTGCCAGCAGCTCCGGACTAGCGGGAGTGGCAGATACGCAGTATTTT
v_gene: TRBV7-8; abundance: .; d_gene: .; j_gene: TRBJ2-5; CDR3aa: CASSLRGGTVQETQYF; CDR3nt: TGTGCCAGCAGCCTCCGCGGCGGGACTGTCCAAGAGACCCAGTACTTC
v_gene: TRBV18; abundance: .; d_gene: TRBD1; j_gene: TRBJ1-6; CDR3aa: CASSLGQVLNSPLHF; CDR3nt: TGTGCCAGCTCACTAGGACAGGTTCTAAATTCACCCCTCCACTTT
v_gene: TRBV4-3; abundance: .; d_gene: .; j_gene: TRBJ2-1; CDR3aa: CASSRVRTVPDEQFF; CDR3nt: TGCGCCAGCAGCCGGGTTAGGACAGTTCCAGATGAGCAGTTCTTC
v_gene: TRBV27; abundance: .; d_gene: .; j_gene: TRBJ2-1; CDR3aa: CASSALGTVGGVNEQFF; CDR3nt: TGTGCCAGCAGTGCCCTAGGCACTGTAGGGGGAGTCAATGAGCAGTTCTTC
v_gene: TRBV16; abundance: .; d_gene: .; j_gene: TRBJ2-7; CDR3aa: CASSQLLKYEQYF; CDR3nt: TGTGCCAGCAGCCAATTACTAAAATACGAGCAGTACTTC
v_gene: TRBV5-1; abundance: .; d_gene: .; j_gene: TRBJ1-4; CDR3aa: CASSLGGTNEKLFF; CDR3nt: TGCGCCAGCAGCTTGGGAGGAACTAATGAAAAACTGTTTTTT
v_gene: TRBV27; abundance: .; d_gene: .; j_gene: TRBJ1-2; CDR3aa: CASTPTGSYGYTF; CDR3nt: TGTGCCAGCACCCCAACAGGGTCCTATGGCTACACCTTC
v_gene: TRBV5-4; abundance: .; d_gene: .; j_gene: TRBJ2-2; CDR3aa: CASSSNLRPGLGRTGELFF; CDR3nt: TGTGCCAGCAGCTCCAACCTTAGGCCCGGACTGGGTAGGACCGGGGAGCTGTTTTTT
v_gene: TRBV4-3; abundance: .; d_gene: .; j_gene: TRBJ2-2; CDR3aa: CASSQEMGTGELFF; CDR3nt: TGCGCCAGCAGCCAAGAGATGGGCACCGGGGAGCTGTTTTTT
v_gene: TRBV9; abundance: .; d_gene: .; j_gene: TRBJ2-3; CDR3aa: CASGHGTDTQYF; CDR3nt: TGTGCCAGCGGACACGGAACAGATACGCAGTATTTT
v_gene: TRBV5-4; abundance: .; d_gene: .; j_gene: TRBJ2-5; CDR3aa: CASSLDAGQETQYF; CDR3nt: TGTGCCAGCAGCTTGGACGCCGGCCAAGAGACCCAGTACTTC
v_gene: TRBV19; abundance: .; d_gene: .; j_gene: TRBJ1-3; CDR3aa: CASSPSVSGNTIYF; CDR3nt: TGTGCCAGTAGTCCCTCCGTCTCTGGAAACACCATATATTTT
v_gene: TRBV19; abundance: once; d_gene: .; j_gene: TRBJ2-7; CDR3aa: CARPREYRTYEQYF; CDR3nt: TGTGCCAGACCCCGGGAATACCGGACCTACGAGCAGTACTTC
v_gene: TRBV7-9; abundance: .; d_gene: TRBD1; j_gene: TRBJ1-2; CDR3aa: CASSLGRDRINYGYTF; CDR3nt: TGTGCCAGCAGCTTAGGCCGGGACAGAATTAACTATGGCTACACCTTC
v_gene: TRBV5-1; abundance: once; d_gene: TRBD1; j_gene: TRBJ1-1; CDR3aa: CASSLMDRASEAFF; CDR3nt: TGCGCCAGCAGCTTGATGGACAGGGCCAGTGAAGCTTTCTTT
v_gene: TRBV3-1/TRBV3-2; abundance: .; d_gene: .; j_gene: TRBJ1-2; CDR3aa: CASSQRSSYGYTF; CDR3nt: TGTGCCAGCAGCCAACGGAGCTCTTATGGCTACACCTTC
v_gene: TRBV7-9; abundance: .; d_gene: TRBD1; j_gene: TRBJ2-7; CDR3aa: CASGRQGYEQYF; CDR3nt: TGTGCCAGCGGAAGACAGGGATACGAGCAGTACTTC
v_gene: TRBV3-1/TRBV3-2; abundance: .; d_gene: .; j_gene: TRBJ1-2; CDR3aa: CASSQDSGVRGYTF; CDR3nt: TGTGCCAGCAGCCAAGACTCAGGGGTACGTGGCTACACCTTC
v_gene: TRBV7-9; abundance: .; d_gene: .; j_gene: TRBJ2-3; CDR3aa: CASRVTTHRHTDTQYF; CDR3nt: TGTGCCAGCAGGGTGACCACACACAGGCACACAGATACGCAGTATTTT
v_gene: TRBV7-2; abundance: .; d_gene: .; j_gene: TRBJ2-3; CDR3aa: CASTHPRTDTQYF; CDR3nt: TGTGCCAGCACCCATCCCCGGACAGATACGCAGTATTTT
v_gene: TRBV7-9; abundance: .; d_gene: TRBD2; j_gene: TRBJ2-1; CDR3aa: CASSKGLAGAFEQFF; CDR3nt: TGTGCCAGCAGCAAGGGACTAGCGGGGGCATTTGAGCAGTTCTTC